A selection of T cell receptor beta chains follows, all from one sample in a study of radiation and T cells in renal cell carcinoma. The protocol was immunoSEQ multiplex PCR, while the TCRdb copy is restricted to in-frame clones and leaves out a portion. The data show roughly 100,000 clones, 75% to 90% seen once. The sequencing here drew on blood, taken from a patient whose treatment included radiotherapy and nephrectomy. Source of these receptors: a man in his fifties or sixties with renal cell carcinoma. Each CDR3 is given with its conserved first and last residue. D genes are given only for firm matches.

d_call	v_call	cdr3_aa
.	TRBV15	CATSFSSGNTIYF
.	TRBV18	CASSTLNTEAFF
.	TRBV2	CASDSGSYNEQFF
.	TRBV5-1	CASSWSLSGANVLTF
TRBD1	TRBV7-7	CASSQTGGGGETQYF
TRBD1	TRBV7-9	CASSFDRASYEQYF
TRBD1	TRBV2	CASNYQGGYGYTF
.	TRBV7-8	CASSLREGITYEQYF
TRBD1	TRBV2	CASSEQGQETQYF
.	TRBV5-1	CASSLGGGQIYEQYF
TRBD2	TRBV7-2	CASRAGAGGDTQYF
TRBD2	TRBV2	CASSGLAYNEQFF
TRBD1	TRBV19	CASTTTGGSYEQYF
.	TRBV4-1	CASSQGLQGYTEAFF
.	TRBV6-5	CASSSDRLNQPQHF
TRBD1	TRBV9	CASSGRQGDEQYF
.	TRBV9	CASSVLLGPGEQYF
.	TRBV6-8	CASSLSGGGGQPQHF
.	TRBV5-4	CAMGTPEAFF
.	TRBV7-3	CASSLNGVGNTGELFF
TRBD1	TRBV4-1	CASSLTTGVSVLVEQYF
TRBD1	TRBV5-4	CASSQGQGTNSPLHF